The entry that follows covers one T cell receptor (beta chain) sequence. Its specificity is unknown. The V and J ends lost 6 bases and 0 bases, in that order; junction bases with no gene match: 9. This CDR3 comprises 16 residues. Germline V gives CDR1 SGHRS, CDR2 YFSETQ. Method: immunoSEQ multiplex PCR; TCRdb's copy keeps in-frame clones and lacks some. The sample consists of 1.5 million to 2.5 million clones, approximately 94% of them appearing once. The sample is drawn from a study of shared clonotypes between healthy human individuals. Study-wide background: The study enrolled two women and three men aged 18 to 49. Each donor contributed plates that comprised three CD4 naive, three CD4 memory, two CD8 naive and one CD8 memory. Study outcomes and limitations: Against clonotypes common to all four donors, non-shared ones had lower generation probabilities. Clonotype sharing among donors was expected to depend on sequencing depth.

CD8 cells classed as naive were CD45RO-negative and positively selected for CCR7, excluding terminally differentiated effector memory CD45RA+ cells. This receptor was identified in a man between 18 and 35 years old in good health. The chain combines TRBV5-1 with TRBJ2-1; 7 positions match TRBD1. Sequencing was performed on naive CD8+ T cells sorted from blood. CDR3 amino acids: CASTWDSFSSYNEQFF. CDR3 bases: TGCGCCAGCACATGGGACAGTTTTAGCTCCTACAATGAGCAGTTCTTC.